These 22 T cell receptor beta chains originate from one sample sequenced in a study of blood T cell repertoires in COVID-19. TCRdb's copy holds only in-frame clones and misses some; the assay was immunoSEQ multiplex PCR. The top ten clones hold approximately 6.6% of a sample with some 240,000 clones, roughly 80% of them seen once. Source material: peripheral blood. The receptors shown here come from a woman aged 70-85 years with acute or convalescent COVID-19.

The rearrangement joins TRBV6-4 to TRBJ1-5; D call uncertain. The CDR3 spans 12 residues. Per the germline V gene, CDR1 is MRHNA and CDR2 is SNTAGT. Trimming stripped 9 bases from V and 3 bases from J, with 9 bases between. The CDR3 here is CASISLNQPQHF. The CDR3 nucleotides read TGTGCCAGTATTAGCCTCAATCAGCCCCAGCATTTT.

This chain uses TRBV6-5 with TRBJ1-1; D is uncertain. This CDR3 has 13 amino acids. CDR1 is MNHEY, CDR2 SVGAGI, per germline. With 7 bases removed from V and 0 bases from J, the gap between germline ends came to 9 bases. The chain's CDR3 is CASTRVMNTEAFF. DNA of the CDR3: TGTGCCAGCACGAGGGTAATGAACACTGAAGCTTTCTTT.

The rearrangement links TRBV30 to TRBJ2-5; 12 bases are a match to TRBD1. V lost 6 bases to trimming and J lost 1 base; unmatched junction nucleotides: 6. The CDR3 is made up of 15 amino acids. Germline-derived CDR1 and CDR2 are GTSNPN and SVGIG (reference sequence). In DNA form, the CDR3 reads TGTGCCTGCTTACCGGGACAGGGGGCCCAAGAGACCCAGTACTTC. It is translated as CACLPGQGAQETQYF.

The chain links TRBV2 to TRBJ2-2; D ambiguous. Germline-derived CDR1 and CDR2 are SNHLY and FYNNEI. The germline V and J ends were trimmed by 2 bases and 0 bases, with 10 bases remaining between them. The CDR3 covers 16 residues. The DNA for the CDR3 is TGTGCCAGCAGTGAATCGTCAGCGTCGAACACCGGGGAGCTGTTTTTT. It specifies CASSESSASNTGELFF.

The chain carries TRBV3-1 (or the pseudogene TRBV3-2) and TRBJ1-2, with D hard to call. The CDR3 runs to 12 residues. From germline, CDR1 is LGHDT and CDR2 YNNKEL (reference sequence). Trimming took 4 bases from V and 2 from J, leaving 5 bases between them. The CDR3 region is CASSLRNYGYTF. CDR3 coding DNA: TGTGCCAGCAGCCTTAGAAACTATGGCTACACCTTC.

The chain recombines TRBV7-3 with TRBJ2-5; the match to TRBD2 covers 9 bases. CDR3 length: 14 amino acids. Germline assignment: CDR1 SGHTA and CDR2 FQGTGA. Germline trimming cut 5 bases from V and 1 base from J; bases unmatched to any gene: 2. DNA for the CDR3: TGTGCCAGCAGCCCTAGCGGGGTCCAAGAGACCCAGTACTTC. This codes for CASSPSGVQETQYF.

The J gene is TRBJ2-1, the V gene TRBV5-4; 7 bases agree with TRBD2. The CDR3 is 15 residues long. CDR1 is SGHNT, CDR2 YYREEE, per germline (reference sequence). V lost 4 bases, J lost 3 bases, and 7 bases stayed unmatched. The CDR3 DNA reads as TGTGCCAGCAGCCTCCCTAGCGGACGCTACAATGAGCAGTTCTTC. Protein sequence: CASSLPSGRYNEQFF.

This sequence joins TRBV6-1 and TRBJ1-1, with D perhaps matching TRBD1 (6 bases). Between the trimmed V and J ends, which lost 2 bases and 10 bases, there was a span of 14 bases. In germline, CDR1 is MNHNS, CDR2 SASEGT. The CDR3 loop spans 13 amino acids. The CDR3 is CASSESGNRAAFF. CDR3 in DNA: TGTGCCAGCAGTGAAAGCGGCAACAGGGCAGCTTTCTTT.

The V and J genes are TRBV11-1 and TRBJ2-5; TRBD2 matches 10 bases. V was clipped by 5 bases and J by 1 base; unmatched bases: 4. Germline CDR1 and CDR2: SGHAT and FQDESV (reference sequence). The CDR3 is 15 residues long. In DNA form, the CDR3 reads TGTGCCAGCAGCCTTGGGACTAGCGCCCAAGAGACCCAGTACTTC. Its protein product is CASSLGTSAQETQYF.

For the CDR3, the DNA is TGTGCCACCAGCAGAGATGGCGGGCCGGGTCTCCAAGAGACCCAGTACTTC. It is translated as CATSRDGGPGLQETQYF. The chain is built from TRBV15 and TRBJ2-5; D may be TRBD2 (5 bases). V lost 0 bases and J 1 base, leaving 15 bases between the germline ends. The length of the CDR3 is 17 residues. Germline loops: CDR1 LNHNV, CDR2 YYDKDF (reference sequence).

This sequence joins TRBV19 and TRBJ1-4, with a possible D match to TRBD1 (5 bases). The CDR3 runs 14 residues. Deletions cut 3 bases from V and 4 bases from J, with 9 bases between. Germline values: CDR1 LNHDA, CDR2 SQIVND (reference sequence). The CDR3 DNA reads TGTGCCAGTAGTATCCCACAGGTTAATGAAAAACTGTTTTTT. It encodes CASSIPQVNEKLFF.

The chain is built from TRBV10-3 and TRBJ2-2, with unresolved D. Germline-derived CDR1 and CDR2 are ENHRY and SYGVKD. The CDR3 consists of 16 residues. Trimming stripped 5 bases from V and 2 bases from J, with 15 bases between. The CDR3 loop is CAISIDSPINTGELFF. The CDR3 DNA reads as TGTGCCATCAGTATAGACTCTCCAATCAACACCGGGGAGCTGTTTTTT.

The rearrangement joins TRBV4-1 to TRBJ2-5, with D unresolved. The CDR3 has 14 residues. The V end was cut by 1 base, the J end by 9 bases, with 15 bases between. Germline V gene sequence: CDR1 MGHRA, CDR2 YSYEKL. For the CDR3, the DNA is TGCGCCAGCAGCCAAGCAGGTAGTCCGCTGGCCCAGTACTTC. Protein: CASSQAGSPLAQYF.

The chain links TRBV18 to TRBJ2-7; TRBD1 is a possible D gene (6 bases). The V gene's germline CDR1 is KGHSH and CDR2 LQKENI. The V gene lost 6 bases and the J gene lost 0 bases, with 15 bases spanning the gap. The CDR3 contains 15 residues. The CDR3 loop is CASSPGGQSSYEQYF. The CDR3 DNA reads as TGTGCCAGCTCGCCTGGGGGCCAGAGCTCCTACGAGCAGTACTTC. The full variable domain, in which reference TRBV18 and TRBJ2-7 provide the parts outside the CDR3, is NAGVMQNPRHLVRRRGQEARLRCSPMKGHSHVYWYRQLPEEGLKFMVYLQKENIIDESGMPKERFSAEFPKEGPSILRIQQVVRGDSAAYFCASSPGGQSSYEQYFGPGTRLTVT.

In its sample, this clone was seen a few times. This chain links TRBV19 with TRBJ2-4, with D perhaps TRBD1 (5 bases). Germline V CDR1 and CDR2: LNHDA, SQIVND (reference sequence). CDR3 length: 12 amino acids. Trimming left V 1 base short and J 9 bases short, with 7 bases between. This CDR3 is CASSIVDSIQYF. CDR3 bases: TGTGCCAGTAGTATAGTCGACAGCATTCAGTACTTC.

The V call is TRBV30, the J call TRBJ2-5, with D possibly being TRBD2 (6 bases). The CDR3 length is 16 residues. The germline V gene has CDR1 GTSNPN and CDR2 SVGIG (reference sequence). V was pared by 2 bases and J by 4 bases, with 20 bases between. CDR3 DNA: TGTGCCTGGAGTTCCAAAACTAGCTGGATCAGAGAGACCCAGTACTTC. This codes for CAWSSKTSWIRETQYF.

The genes are TRBV4-1 and TRBJ2-5; TRBD2 might be the D (6 bases). CDR1 and CDR2 from the germline V gene are MGHRA and YSYEKL. The germline V and J ends were trimmed by 4 bases and 4 bases, with 10 bases remaining between them. This CDR3 has 13 residues. CDR3 nucleotides: TGCGCCAGCAGCCCACAGGAGGGAGAGACCCAGTACTTC. Its protein product is CASSPQEGETQYF.

This clone was recorded a few times. The gene calls are TRBV18 and TRBJ1-1; the match to TRBD1 covers 8 bases. Germline V gene sequence: CDR1 KGHSH, CDR2 LQKENI. The CDR3 runs to 17 residues. The J segment lost 2 bases and the V segment lost 4 bases, leaving 12 bases of the junction unmatched. DNA for the CDR3: TGTGCCAGCTCACTCAACGGACAGGGAATAGGTAACACTGAAGCTTTCTTT. Translation: CASSLNGQGIGNTEAFF.

V usage is TRBV19 and J usage is TRBJ2-6; the D gene is possibly TRBD1 (6 bases). This CDR3 comprises 17 residues. Germline CDR1 is LNHDA and CDR2 is SQIVND (reference sequence). V was cut by 5 bases and J by 0 bases, with 14 bases left in between. The CDR3 DNA reads as TGTGCCAGTAGTCAGTCAGGGGCCACCTCTGGGGCCAACGTCCTGACTTTC. Amino acid sequence: CASSQSGATSGANVLTF.

This clone was recorded once. This sequence joins TRBV5-1 and TRBJ1-6, with a possible D match to TRBD1 (6 bases). This CDR3 region has 13 residues. Per germline, CDR1 SGHRS and CDR2 YFSETQ. V was shortened by 0 bases and J by 11 bases, with 9 bases between the two germline ends. The CDR3 DNA reads as TGCGCCAGCAGCTTGGAGGGGGGGCCACCCCTCCACTTT. Protein sequence: CASSLEGGPPLHF.

The sample holds one count of this clone. The chain is built from TRBV25-1 and TRBJ1-4; a possible D gene is TRBD1 (5 bases). The CDR3 is made up of 15 amino acids. The V gene's germline CDR1 is MGHDK and CDR2 SYGVNS. V lost 0 bases and J lost 3, with 8 bases in between. As DNA, the CDR3 is TGTGCCAGCAGTGAATATGCCAGGGCTAATGAAAAACTGTTTTTT. Translation gives CASSEYARANEKLFF.

This chain connects TRBV30 to TRBJ2-2; 9 bases agree with TRBD1. The CDR3 spans 15 residues. Germline loops: CDR1 GTSNPN, CDR2 SVGIG (reference sequence). J was trimmed by 5 bases and V by 3 bases; bases with no gene match: 7. CDR3 DNA: TGTGCCTGGAGGGAACAGGGGGCGGGAACCGGGGAGCTGTTTTTT. It encodes CAWREQGAGTGELFF.